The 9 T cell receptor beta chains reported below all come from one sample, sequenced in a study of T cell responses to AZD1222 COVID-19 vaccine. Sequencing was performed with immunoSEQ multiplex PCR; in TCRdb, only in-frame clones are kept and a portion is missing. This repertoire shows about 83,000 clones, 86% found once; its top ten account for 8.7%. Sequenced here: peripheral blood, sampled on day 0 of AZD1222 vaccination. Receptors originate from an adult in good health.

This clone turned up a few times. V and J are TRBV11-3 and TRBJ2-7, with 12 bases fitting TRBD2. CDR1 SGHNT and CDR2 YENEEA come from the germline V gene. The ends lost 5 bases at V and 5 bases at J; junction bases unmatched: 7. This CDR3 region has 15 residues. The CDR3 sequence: CASSPTSGSSHEQYF. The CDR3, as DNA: TGTGCCAGCAGCCCGACTAGCGGGAGTTCCCACGAGCAGTACTTC.

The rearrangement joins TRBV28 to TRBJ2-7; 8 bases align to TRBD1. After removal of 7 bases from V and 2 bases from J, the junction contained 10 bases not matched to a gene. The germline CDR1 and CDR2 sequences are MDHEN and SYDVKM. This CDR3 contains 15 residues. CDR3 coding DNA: TGTGCCAGCAATAAACCCGGGACAGGAACCTACGAGCAGTACTTC. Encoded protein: CASNKPGTGTYEQYF.

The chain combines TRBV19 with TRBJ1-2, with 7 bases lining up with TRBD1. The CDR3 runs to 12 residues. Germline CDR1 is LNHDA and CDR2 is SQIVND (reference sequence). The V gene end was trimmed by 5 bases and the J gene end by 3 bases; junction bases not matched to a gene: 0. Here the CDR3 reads CASSDRDYGYTF. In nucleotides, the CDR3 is TGTGCCAGTAGTGACAGGGACTATGGCTACACCTTC.

The CDR3 reads CASSLTSGVYNEQFF. In DNA form, the CDR3 reads TGCGCCAGCAGCTTAACTAGCGGGGTTTACAATGAGCAGTTCTTC. V gene TRBV5-1 combines with J gene TRBJ2-1; 10 nucleotides line up with TRBD2. The CDR3 consists of 15 residues. Trimming cost V 2 bases and J 4 bases; bases outside gene matches: 3. The germline V gene has CDR1 SGHRS and CDR2 YFSETQ.

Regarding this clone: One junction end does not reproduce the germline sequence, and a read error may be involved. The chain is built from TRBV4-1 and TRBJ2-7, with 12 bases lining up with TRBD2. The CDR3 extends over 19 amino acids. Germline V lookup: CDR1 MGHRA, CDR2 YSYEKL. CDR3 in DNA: TGCGCCAGCAGTCAAGATATTGGACTAGCGGGACAGAATTATAAAGAGCAGTACTTC. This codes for CASSQDIGLAGQNYKEQYF.

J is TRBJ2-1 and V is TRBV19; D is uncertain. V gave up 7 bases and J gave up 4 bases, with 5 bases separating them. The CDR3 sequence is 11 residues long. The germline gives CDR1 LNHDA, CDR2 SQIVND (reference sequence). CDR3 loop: CASMEYNEQFF. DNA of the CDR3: TGTGCCAGTATGGAGTACAATGAGCAGTTCTTC.

CDR3 in DNA: TGTGCCAGCAGGAGCGGGACACTCTACTATGGCTACACCTTC. Translation gives CASRSGTLYYGYTF. The V call is TRBV9, the J call TRBJ1-2; D may be TRBD1 (6 bases). V lost 5 bases and J 3 bases, leaving 14 bases between the germline ends. The CDR3 loop spans 14 amino acids. Germline CDR1 is SGDLS and CDR2 is YYNGEE.

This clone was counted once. The CDR3 loop reads CASSILGVGRKETQYF. The CDR3, as DNA: TGTGCCAGTAGTATATTGGGAGTTGGGAGGAAAGAGACCCAGTACTTC. The V call is TRBV19, the J call TRBJ2-5, with D possibly TRBD2 on 6 matching bases. The CDR3 has 16 amino acids. CDR1 and CDR2 from the germline V gene are LNHDA and SQIVND (reference sequence). V gave up 2 bases and J gave up 3 bases, with 16 bases separating them.

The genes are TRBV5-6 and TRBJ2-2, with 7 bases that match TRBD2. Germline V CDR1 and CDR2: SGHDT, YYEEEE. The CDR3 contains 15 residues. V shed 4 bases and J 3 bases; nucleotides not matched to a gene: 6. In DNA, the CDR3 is TGTGCCAGCAGCCAGGGACTACCATACACCGGGGAGCTGTTTTTT. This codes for CASSQGLPYTGELFF.